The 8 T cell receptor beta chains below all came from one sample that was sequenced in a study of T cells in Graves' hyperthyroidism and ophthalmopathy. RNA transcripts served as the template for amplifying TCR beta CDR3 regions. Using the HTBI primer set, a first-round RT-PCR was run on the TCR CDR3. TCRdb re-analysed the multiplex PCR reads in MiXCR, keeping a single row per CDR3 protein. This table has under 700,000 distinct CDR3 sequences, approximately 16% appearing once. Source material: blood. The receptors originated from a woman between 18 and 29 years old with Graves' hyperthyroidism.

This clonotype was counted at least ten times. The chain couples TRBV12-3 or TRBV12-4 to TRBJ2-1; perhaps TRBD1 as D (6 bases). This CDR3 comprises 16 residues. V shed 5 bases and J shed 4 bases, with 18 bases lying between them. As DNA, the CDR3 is TGTGCCAGCAGTACCGAACAGGGTCGAAGGTACAATGAGCAGTTCTTC. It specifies CASSTEQGRRYNEQFF.

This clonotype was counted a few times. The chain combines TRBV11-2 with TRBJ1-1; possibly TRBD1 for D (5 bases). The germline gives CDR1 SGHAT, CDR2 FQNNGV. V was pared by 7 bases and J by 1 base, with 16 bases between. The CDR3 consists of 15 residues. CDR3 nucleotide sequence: TGTGCCAGCACCCTGGGGGAGGGGAGGAACACTGAAGCTTTCTTT. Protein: CASTLGEGRNTEAFF.

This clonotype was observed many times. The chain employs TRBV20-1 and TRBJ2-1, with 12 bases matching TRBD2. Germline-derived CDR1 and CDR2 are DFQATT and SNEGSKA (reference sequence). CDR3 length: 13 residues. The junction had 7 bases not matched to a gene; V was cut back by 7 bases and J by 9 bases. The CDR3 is CSGLAGVAVEQFF. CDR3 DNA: TGCAGTGGACTAGCGGGAGTGGCAGTTGAGCAGTTCTTC.

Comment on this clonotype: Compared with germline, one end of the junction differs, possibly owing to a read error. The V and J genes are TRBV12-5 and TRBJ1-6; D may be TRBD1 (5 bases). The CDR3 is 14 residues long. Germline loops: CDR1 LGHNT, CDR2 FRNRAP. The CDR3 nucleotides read TGTTCTAGTGGTTTTGGGGGGTTTAATTCACCCCTCCACTTT. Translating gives CSSGFGGFNSPLHF.

CDR3 sequence: CASRRQEYYGYTF. The CDR3 DNA reads as TGTGCCAGCAGAAGACAGGAATACTATGGCTACACCTTC. This sequence joins TRBV6-1 and TRBJ1-2, with a possible D match to TRBD1 (6 bases). CDR1 MNHNS and CDR2 SASEGT come from the germline V gene. The CDR3 loop spans 13 amino acids. V was shortened by 6 bases and J by 3 bases, with 11 bases between the two germline ends.

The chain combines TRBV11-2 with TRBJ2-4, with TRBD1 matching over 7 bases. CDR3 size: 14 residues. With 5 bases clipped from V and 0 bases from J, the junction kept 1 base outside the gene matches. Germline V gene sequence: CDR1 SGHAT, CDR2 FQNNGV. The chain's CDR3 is CASSDRVAKNIQYF. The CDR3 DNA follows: TGTGCCAGCAGCGACAGGGTAGCCAAAAACATTCAGTACTTC.

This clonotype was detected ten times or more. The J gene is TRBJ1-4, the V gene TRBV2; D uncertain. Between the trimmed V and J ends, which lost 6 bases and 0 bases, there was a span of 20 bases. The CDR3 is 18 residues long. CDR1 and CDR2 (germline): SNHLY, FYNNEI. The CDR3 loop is CASRSGGMHRSTNEKLFF. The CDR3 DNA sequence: TGTGCCAGCAGGTCCGGAGGAATGCACAGATCAACTAATGAAAAACTGTTTTTT.

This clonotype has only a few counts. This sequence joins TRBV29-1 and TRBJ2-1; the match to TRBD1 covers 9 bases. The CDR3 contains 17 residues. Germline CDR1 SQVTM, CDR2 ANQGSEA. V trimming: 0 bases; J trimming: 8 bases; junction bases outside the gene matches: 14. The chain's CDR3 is CSVEDLSGTGFLDEQFF. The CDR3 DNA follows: TGCAGCGTTGAAGATTTGTCTGGGACAGGGTTTCTGGATGAGCAGTTCTTC.